One and the same sample provided the 26 T cell receptor beta chains below, sequenced in a study of shared clonotypes between healthy human individuals. The data were produced by immunoSEQ multiplex PCR, yet TCRdb's version contains in-frame clones alone and is incomplete. The profile covers nearly 1,000,000 clones, with around 80% appearing a single time and over 1.3% taken by the ten largest. Sequenced material: memory CD4+ T cells sorted from blood. Documented subset: CD45RA-negative fraction. These TCRs come from a man between 18 and 29 years old in good health.

A single count supports this clone. The V and J genes are TRBV6-5 and TRBJ1-2; 7 bases are shared with TRBD1. Germline V lookup: CDR1 MNHEY, CDR2 SVGAGI. V shed 5 bases and J 7 bases; nucleotides not matched to a gene: 10. This CDR3 is 14 amino acids long. This chain's CDR3 is CASSEEAGGSGYTF. The CDR3 region has the DNA TGTGCCAGCAGTGAAGAAGCAGGGGGATCTGGCTACACCTTC.

The rearrangement joins TRBV28 to TRBJ1-1, with D perhaps TRBD1 (6 bases). This CDR3 is built from 12 residues. CDR1 is MDHEN, CDR2 SYDVKM, per germline. V shed 6 bases and J shed 10 bases, with 15 bases lying between them. This CDR3 is CASSLLQGLAFF. In DNA form, the CDR3 reads TGTGCCAGCAGCCTGTTACAGGGTTTAGCTTTCTTT. Filled out from reference TRBV28 and TRBJ1-1, the complete variable domain reads DVKVTQSSRYLVKRTGEKVFLECVQDMDHENMFWYRQDPGLGLRLIYFSYDVKMKEKGDIPEGYSVSREKKERFSLILESASTNQTSMYLCASSLLQGLAFFGQGTRLTVV.

The chain recombines TRBV7-9 with TRBJ2-6, with a weak D call TRBD1 (6 bases). Germline V lookup: CDR1 SEHNR, CDR2 FQNEAQ (reference sequence). The CDR3 covers 15 residues. The V end lost 9 bases, the J end lost 0 bases, and 12 bases lay between the germline ends. Here the CDR3 reads CARQTGNSGANVLTF. The CDR3 DNA reads as TGTGCCAGACAAACAGGGAACTCTGGGGCCAACGTCCTGACTTTC.

In its sample, this clone was seen a few times. This chain connects TRBV9 to TRBJ2-7, with D perhaps assigned TRBD1 or TRBD2 (6 bases each). CDR1 is SGDLS and CDR2 is YYNGEE in the germline V gene. Deletions cut 3 bases from V and 3 bases from J, with 13 bases between. This CDR3 has 14 residues. The CDR3 coding sequence is TGTGCCAGCAGCGAGAGAGGGGGGAACTACGAGCAGTACTTC. Protein: CASSERGGNYEQYF.

The rearrangement uses TRBV19 and TRBJ1-5; D is unresolved. V shed 2 bases and J shed 9 bases, with 8 bases lying between them. Germline CDR1 reads LNHDA; CDR2 reads SQIVND (reference sequence). The CDR3 is 12 amino acids. Written as DNA, the CDR3 is TGTGCCAGTAGTATATTGAGAGGGCCCCAGCATTTT. Amino acids: CASSILRGPQHF.

This clone was observed at least ten times. The chain joins TRBV27 to TRBJ1-6; D is perhaps TRBD1 (5 bases). Trimming left V 10 bases short and J 8 bases short, with 18 bases between. Germline CDR1 reads MNHEY; CDR2 reads SMNVEV (reference sequence). The CDR3 extends over 14 amino acids. CDR3 in amino acids: CATSWGGGDSPLHF. The CDR3 bases are TGTGCCACCTCCTGGGGGGGTGGTGATTCACCCCTCCACTTT.

The V gene is TRBV9, the J gene TRBJ2-1, with 8 bases that match TRBD1. This CDR3 is 14 amino acids long. Germline lookup yields CDR1 SGDLS and CDR2 YYNGEE. The V gene end was trimmed by 2 bases and the J gene end by 9 bases; junction bases not matched to a gene: 7. The CDR3 DNA reads as TGTGCCAGCAGCGTTCTGGACAGGGTGGGTGAGCAGTTCTTC. This codes for CASSVLDRVGEQFF.

The chain recombines TRBV18 with TRBJ1-2; D is possibly TRBD1 (5 bases). Germline loops: CDR1 KGHSH, CDR2 LQKENI. V was clipped by 6 bases and J by 4 bases, with 15 bases between them. CDR3 size: 14 residues. CDR3 nucleotide sequence: TGTGCCAGCTCCCCTGAGATTAGGGGCTATGGCTACACCTTC. This sequence encodes CASSPEIRGYGYTF.

This clone showed up just a few times. The rearrangement links TRBV11-2 to TRBJ1-3; 9 positions match TRBD1. V lost 8 bases to trimming and J lost 4 bases; unmatched junction nucleotides: 0. The CDR3 consists of 12 residues. CDR1 SGHAT and CDR2 FQNNGV come from the germline V gene. CDR3 DNA: TGTGCCAGCGGACAGGGGGGAAACACCATATATTTT. Amino acid sequence: CASGQGGNTIYF.

The gene calls are TRBV5-1 and TRBJ1-2; possibly TRBD1 for D (5 bases). Deletions cut 0 bases from V and 0 bases from J, with 12 bases between. CDR1 is SGHRS and CDR2 is YFSETQ in the germline V gene. The CDR3 has 16 amino acids. CDR3 loop: CASSLGGREPNYGYTF. CDR3 bases: TGCGCCAGCAGCTTGGGCGGCAGGGAGCCTAACTATGGCTACACCTTC.

This chain uses TRBV10-3 with TRBJ2-3, with D tentatively TRBD2 (7 bases). Trimming shortened V by 3 bases and J by 7 bases, and 17 bases separated the two germline ends. CDR1 and CDR2 (germline): ENHRY, SYGVKD. CDR3 length: 15 amino acids. The CDR3 protein is CAISDGGGLRNTQYF. In nucleotides, the CDR3 is TGTGCCATCAGTGACGGCGGGGGCCTTCGGAATACGCAGTATTTT.

The chain has TRBV9 and TRBJ2-7; 11 nucleotides line up with TRBD1. This CDR3 is 15 amino acids long. Per the germline V gene, CDR1 is SGDLS and CDR2 is YYNGEE. Losses at the gene ends were 0 bases for V and 5 bases for J; bases not matched to a gene: 4. CDR3 region: CASSVGGQGANEQYF. In DNA form, the CDR3 reads TGTGCCAGCAGCGTAGGAGGACAGGGGGCAAACGAGCAGTACTTC.

This clone was detected once. The rearrangement uses TRBV4-1 and TRBJ2-3; a weak D match, TRBD2 (7 bases). Germline CDR1 reads MGHRA; CDR2 reads YSYEKL. The CDR3 runs 15 residues. The ends were cut back, 6 bases at V and 5 bases at J, with 18 bases in the middle. This CDR3 reads CASSAGALGEDTQYF. CDR3 nucleotides: TGCGCCAGCAGTGCGGGGGCGCTCGGGGAAGATACGCAGTATTTT.

V usage is TRBV10-1 and J usage is TRBJ2-5; D ambiguous. Germline values: CDR1 WNHNN, CDR2 SYGVQD (reference sequence). The CDR3 is 12 amino acids. V lost 0 bases, J lost 4 bases, and 3 bases lay in between. CDR3: CASSESSETQYF. The CDR3 DNA reads as TGCGCCAGCAGTGAGTCATCAGAGACCCAGTACTTC.

The chain recombines TRBV5-1 with TRBJ2-7, with a weak D call TRBD1 (6 bases). The V gene lost 2 bases and the J gene lost 3 bases, with 15 bases spanning the gap. The CDR3 extends over 15 amino acids. Germline CDR1 SGHRS, CDR2 YFSETQ. The CDR3 loop is CASSLLFAGDYEQYF. DNA of the CDR3: TGCGCCAGCAGCTTATTGTTTGCAGGGGACTACGAGCAGTACTTC.

This clone was picked up many times. The chain is built from TRBV9 and TRBJ2-3; the match to TRBD1 covers 7 bases. This CDR3 is 16 amino acids long. With 0 bases clipped from V and 4 bases from J, the junction kept 8 bases outside the gene matches. Germline CDR1 and CDR2: SGDLS and YYNGEE. The CDR3 reads CASSVGGGEGADTQYF. As DNA, the CDR3 is TGTGCCAGCAGCGTAGGAGGGGGCGAAGGGGCAGATACGCAGTATTTT.

The chain recombines TRBV12-5 with TRBJ2-7, with TRBD1 identical over 10 bases. CDR1 LGHNT and CDR2 FRNRAP come from the germline V gene. The CDR3 covers 14 residues. With V trimmed by 1 base and J by 3 bases, 0 bases remained unmatched. The CDR3 bases are TGTGCTAGTGGTTTGGGGGACAGGGGCTACGAGCAGTACTTC. It codes for CASGLGDRGYEQYF.

In its sample, this clone was seen a few times. The V and J genes are TRBV6-1 and TRBJ2-1, with TRBD1 identical over 8 bases. The CDR3 consists of 16 residues. The J segment lost 0 bases and the V segment lost 4 bases, leaving 5 bases of the junction unmatched. Germline CDR1 is MNHNS and CDR2 is SASEGT. CDR3 coding DNA: TGTGCCAGCAGTGGGATAGGACAGGGCTCCTACAATGAGCAGTTCTTC. It translates to CASSGIGQGSYNEQFF.

The chain has TRBV29-1 and TRBJ2-7, with a weak D call TRBD1 (5 bases). The CDR3 totals 13 residues. Germline V gives CDR1 SQVTM, CDR2 ANQGSEA. With 6 bases removed from V and 2 bases from J, the gap between germline ends came to 14 bases. As DNA, the CDR3 is TGCAGCGTCGCACCTGGACAAGCCTACGAGCAGTACTTC. Its protein product is CSVAPGQAYEQYF.

The chain employs TRBV7-8 and TRBJ2-7, with TRBD1 matching over 8 bases. CDR3 length: 14 residues. Looked up from germline, CDR1 is SGHVS and CDR2 is FQNEAQ. Trimming cost V 5 bases and J 2 bases; bases outside gene matches: 5. DNA of the CDR3: TGTGCCAGCAGCGTGGGACAGGCGACCTACGAGCAGTACTTC. Protein sequence: CASSVGQATYEQYF. The whole variable domain, filled in from reference TRBV7-8 and TRBJ2-7, reads GAGVSQSPRYKVAKRGQDVALRCDPISGHVSLFWYQQALGQGPEFLTYFQNEAQLDKSGLPSDRFFAERPEGSVSTLKIQRTQQEDSAVYLCASSVGQATYEQYFGPGTRLTVT.

This clone was counted between two and nine times. This rearrangement joins TRBV18 to TRBJ2-5; D gene ambiguous. Germline CDR1 reads KGHSH; CDR2 reads LQKENI. Trimming removed 4 bases at V and 4 bases at J, with 13 bases between. The length of the CDR3 is 14 residues. The CDR3 nucleotides read TGTGCCAGCTCACTCGGGTGGGCGGCAGAGACCCAGTACTTC. Translated: CASSLGWAAETQYF.

The CDR3 sequence is CASSRQWSRGDTQYF. The DNA for the CDR3 is TGTGCCAGCAGCCGCCAGTGGAGCCGGGGAGATACGCAGTATTTT. The rearrangement links TRBV5-6 to TRBJ2-3, with a weak D call TRBD2 (5 bases). The CDR3 spans 15 residues. The germline V and J ends were trimmed by 4 bases and 5 bases, with 17 bases remaining between them. The germline V gene encodes CDR1 SGHDT and CDR2 YYEEEE. The full variable domain, its missing parts supplied by reference TRBV5-6 and TRBJ2-3, is DAGVTQSPTHLIKTRGQQVTLRCSPKSGHDTVSWYQQALGQGPQFIFQYYEEEERQRGNFPDRFSGHQFPNYSSELNVNALLLGDSALYLCASSRQWSRGDTQYFGPGTRLTVL.

This chain connects TRBV7-6 to TRBJ2-5; 8 bases agree with TRBD1. Germline V gives CDR1 SGHVS, CDR2 FNYEAQ. The CDR3 totals 12 residues. J gave up 10 bases and V 5 bases, and 6 bases lay outside the gene matches. CDR3 protein: CASSTTTGGQYF. The CDR3 region has the DNA TGTGCCAGCAGCACAACAACAGGGGGCCAGTACTTC.

The sample holds a few counts of this clone. The rearrangement uses TRBV28 and TRBJ1-1, with D possibly being TRBD1 (6 bases). CDR3 length: 14 amino acids. Germline CDR1 reads MDHEN; CDR2 reads SYDVKM. V gave up 2 bases and J gave up 6 bases, with 13 bases separating them. CDR3 DNA sequence: TGTGCCAGCAGTTTAGGCAGGGGATGGGCTGAAGCTTTCTTT. This gives the protein CASSLGRGWAEAFF.

The V and J genes are TRBV29-1 and TRBJ2-1; tentative D call: TRBD2 (6 bases). The V end lost 7 bases, the J end lost 2 bases, and 18 bases lay between the germline ends. CDR1 and CDR2 (germline): SQVTM, ANQGSEA. This CDR3 has 15 residues. The CDR3 sequence: CSGYGGMGAYNEQFF. For the CDR3, the DNA is TGCAGCGGGTACGGGGGAATGGGGGCCTACAATGAGCAGTTCTTC.

Comments on this clone: The sample carries other DNA sequences with the same CDR3. The chain recombines TRBV5-1 with TRBJ2-7; D might be TRBD2 (5 bases). Germline lookup yields CDR1 SGHRS and CDR2 YFSETQ. V was clipped by 1 base and J by 7 bases, with 9 bases between them. This CDR3 contains 12 residues. CDR3 bases: TGCGCCAGCAGCTTGAGGACGGGAGAGCAGTACTTC. Protein sequence: CASSLRTGEQYF.